Described below is a single T cell receptor beta chain sequence and its context. Generated by immunoSEQ multiplex PCR, the TCRdb table keeps only in-frame clones and is missing some. The sample holds fewer than 300,000 clones; less than 90% are singletons and the top ten take 12%. The source of the sample is a study of blood T cell repertoires in COVID-19. From germline, CDR1 is SGHDN and CDR2 FVKESK. J lost 8 bases, V lost 5 bases, and 7 bases had no gene match. There are 13 residues in the CDR3. The chain carries TRBV14 and TRBJ1-2; 8 nucleotides match TRBD1. Sequencing used peripheral blood. The sequence derives from a woman in her 30s with COVID-19, enrolled during active disease. CDR3 coding DNA: TGTGCCAGCAGCGCACGGACAGGGAACGGCTACACCTTC. Amino acid sequence: CASSARTGNGYTF.